The text below deals with one TCR beta chain. These data come from a study of blood T cell repertoires in COVID-19. Across the study: Donors in the United States, Italy and Spain gave samples during acute or convalescent COVID-19. PBMCs, B-cell-depleted T cells, or T cells provided the cDNA or gDNA that made up the material.

Source study methods: Estimation of nucleated cell counts was performed using reference gene primer amplification. Only in-frame clones appear in the TCRdb table, and some are missing; sequencing was by immunoSEQ multiplex PCR. V and J calls plus clone size are reproduced from that table; the DNA served to infer D and trimming. The sample has roughly 3,600 clones; 76% are singletons. V was pared by 6 bases and J by 7 bases, with 6 bases between. The CDR3 has 11 amino acids. CDR1 and CDR2 (germline): LGHDT, YNNKEL (reference sequence). Sequencing was done on a sample of peripheral blood. The receptor was derived from a human donor in a cohort sampled during active COVID-19. The chain combines TRBV3-1 (or the pseudogene TRBV3-2) with TRBJ2-2, with D possibly matching TRBD1 (6 bases). CDR3 DNA sequence: TGTGCCAGCAGAGGGGGCGGGGAGCTGTTTTTT. Amino acid sequence: CASRGGGELFF.